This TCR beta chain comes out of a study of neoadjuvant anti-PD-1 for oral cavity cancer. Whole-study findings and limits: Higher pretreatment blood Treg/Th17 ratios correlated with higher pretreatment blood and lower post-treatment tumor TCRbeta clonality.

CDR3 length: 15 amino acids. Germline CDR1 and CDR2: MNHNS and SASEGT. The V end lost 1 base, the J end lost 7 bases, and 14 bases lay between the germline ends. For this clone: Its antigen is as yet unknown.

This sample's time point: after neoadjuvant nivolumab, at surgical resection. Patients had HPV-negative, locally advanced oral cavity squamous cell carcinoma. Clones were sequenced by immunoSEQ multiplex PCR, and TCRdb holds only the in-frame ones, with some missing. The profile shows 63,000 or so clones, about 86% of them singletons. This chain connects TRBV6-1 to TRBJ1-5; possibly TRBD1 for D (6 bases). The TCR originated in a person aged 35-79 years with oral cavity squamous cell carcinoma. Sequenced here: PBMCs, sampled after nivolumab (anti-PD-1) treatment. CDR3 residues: CASSEVRGAGQPQHF. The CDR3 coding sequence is TGTGCCAGCAGTGAAGTCCGGGGGGCAGGGCAGCCCCAGCATTTT.